This is a list of T cell receptor beta chains from one sample in a study of early T cells in non-severe SARS-CoV-2 infection. TCRdb redid the calling of the 5' RACE reads with MiXCR, one entry per CDR3 protein. The table shows around 100,000 distinct CDR3 sequences, with roughly 15% occurring only once. The sequenced sample was whole blood. The receptors originated from an adult who was a healthcare worker with PCR-confirmed SARS-CoV-2 infection or an uninfected control (not recorded which). CDR3s include the opening cysteine and the closing phenylalanine or tryptophan. A D gene is named only where the DNA matches it firmly. Clone sizes are given selectively: once, few, many, or a class where the clone is expanded.

clone_size | j_call | v_call | d_call | cdr3_aa | cdr3_nt
- | TRBJ1-3 | TRBV12-3/TRBV12-4 | TRBD1 | CASSTTGASISGNTIYF | TGTGCCAGCAGCACTACAGGGGCAAGCATCTCTGGAAACACCATATATTTT
- | TRBJ2-1 | TRBV7-9 | - | CASSLSAEKDEQFF | TGTGCCAGCAGCCTGTCCGCCGAGAAGGATGAGCAGTTCTTC
few | TRBJ2-5 | TRBV19 | - | CASSRGETQYF | TGTGCCAGTAGTAGGGGAGAGACCCAGTACTTC
- | TRBJ2-7 | TRBV30 | - | CAWSESSYEQYF | TGTGCCTGGAGTGAGAGCTCCTACGAGCAGTACTTC
many | TRBJ1-2 | TRBV11-2 | - | CASSFDSNYGYTF | TGTGCCAGCAGCTTCGACAGTAACTATGGCTACACCTTC
few | TRBJ1-5 | TRBV6-1 | - | CASAPGTNQPQHF | TGTGCCAGCGCTCCCGGAACCAATCAGCCCCAGCATTTT
many | TRBJ1-1 | TRBV29-1 | - | CSVWDITPEAFF | TGCAGCGTATGGGACATAACCCCTGAAGCTTTCTTT
few | TRBJ2-5 | TRBV7-2 | TRBD1 | CASSPQGQTQETQYF | TGTGCCAGCAGCCCTCAGGGACAGACCCAAGAGACCCAGTACTTC
- | TRBJ2-7 | TRBV20-1 | TRBD2 | CSARRTSGSPYEQYF | TGCAGTGCTAGGCGGACTAGCGGGTCGCCCTACGAGCAGTACTTC
- | TRBJ2-2 | TRBV29-1 | - | CSVKGETNTGELFF | TGCAGCGTGAAGGGGGAGACGAACACCGGGGAGCTGTTTTTT
few | TRBJ2-7 | TRBV6-4 | - | CASSADANYEQYF | TGTGCCAGCAGTGCGGACGCAAACTACGAGCAGTACTTC
few | TRBJ2-1 | TRBV20-1 | - | CSAPHGDGSYNEQFF | TGCAGTGCCCCCCATGGAGACGGCTCCTACAATGAGCAGTTCTTC
few | TRBJ1-2 | TRBV20-1 | - | CSARDPAGVNYGYTF | TGCAGTGCTAGAGATCCCGCAGGGGTGAACTATGGCTACACCTTC
few | TRBJ1-6 | TRBV5-1 | - | CASSLAGGTPLHF | TGCGCCAGCAGCTTGGCTGGCGGGACACCCCTCCACTTT